This is a list of T cell receptor beta chains from one sample in a study of OX40 agonist ivuxolimab in advanced cancers. Libraries were prepared by immunoSEQ multiplex PCR; TCRdb keeps only in-frame clonotypes and omits some of them. The table has nearly 110,000 clones, around 93% seen once. The sample consisted of CD4+ or CD8+ T cells sorted from blood, taken in a trial of the OX40 agonist ivuxolimab. These receptors were obtained from an adult with an advanced solid tumor such as melanoma, head and neck, liver or kidney cancer. CDR3s include the opening cysteine and the closing phenylalanine or tryptophan. A D gene is named only where the DNA matches it firmly. Size is omitted from some rows. Given values are once, few, many or a class for expanded clones.

size	J	V	D	DNA	CDR3
.	TRBJ2-5	TRBV21-1	.	TGTGCCAGCAGCATGTGGACAGGGAAAGTTGGAGAGACCCAGTACTTC	CASSMWTGKVGETQYF
.	TRBJ1-2	TRBV4-3	.	TGCGCCAGCAGCCAAGACGTACAGGGAACCTATGGCTACACCTTC	CASSQDVQGTYGYTF
few	TRBJ1-1	TRBV7-3	.	TGTGCCAGCAGCTTAGCGATCTCCCACGCGCGTGAAGCTTTCTTT	CASSLAISHAREAFF
.	TRBJ1-4	TRBV5-6	.	TGTGCCAGCAGCTCCGGTAATGAAAAACTGTTTTTT	CASSSGNEKLFF
.	TRBJ1-1	TRBV28	.	TGTGCCAGCTTATTAGGGGTCGACACTGAAGCTTTCTTT	CASLLGVDTEAFF
.	TRBJ2-1	TRBV28	.	TGTGCCAGCTACTCAAAATATGAGCAGTTCTTC	CASYSKYEQFF
.	TRBJ2-5	TRBV18	TRBD1	TGTGCCAGCTCACCCGGGGACAGGGAGACCCAGTACTTC	CASSPGDRETQYF
.	TRBJ2-7	TRBV4-3	.	TGCGCCAGCAGCCAGGGGGCGAGTCCACCATTCCACTACGAGCAGTACTTC	CASSQGASPPFHYEQYF
.	TRBJ2-7	TRBV19	.	TGTGCCAGTCGGGACGGAGCCTACGAGCAGTACTTC	CASRDGAYEQYF
few	TRBJ2-2	TRBV9	.	TGTGCCAGCAGCGTAGTGTCTACGGACGGGGAGCTGTTTTTT	CASSVVSTDGELFF
.	TRBJ2-3	TRBV28	.	TGTGCCAGCAGGGTCGTCGACTGGGACACAGATACGCAGTATTTT	CASRVVDWDTDTQYF
.	TRBJ1-1	TRBV10-3	TRBD1	TGTGCCATCAGTGAACAGGGGTCCACTGAAGCTTTCTTT	CAISEQGSTEAFF
.	TRBJ1-5	TRBV27	TRBD1	TGTGCCAGCAGTTCAAACAGGGGAATTCATAGCAATCAGCCCCAGCATTTT	CASSSNRGIHSNQPQHF
once	TRBJ1-4	TRBV2	.	TGTGCCAGCAGGGGGGGGGTCGCCGCTAATGAAAAACTGTTTTTT	CASRGGVAANEKLFF
once	TRBJ2-1	TRBV25-1	TRBD2	TGTGCCAGCAGAGGACTAGCGGGAGTTGTTGAGCAGTTCTTC	CASRGLAGVVEQFF
.	TRBJ1-4	TRBV19	TRBD1	TGTGCCAGTAGTAAGGGACAGGGAAATGAAAAACTGTTTTTT	CASSKGQGNEKLFF
.	TRBJ2-7	TRBV5-4	.	TGTGCCAGCAGCGCGGAGCTAGTCCCCTACGAGCAGTACTTC	CASSAELVPYEQYF
.	TRBJ2-5	TRBV7-9	.	TGTGCCAGCAGAGCCCAGACTACACTCCAAGAGACCCAGTACTTC	CASRAQTTLQETQYF
.	TRBJ1-1	TRBV30	TRBD1	TGTGCCTGGAGTGCCACGACAGGGGAAACTGAAGCTTTCTTT	CAWSATTGETEAFF
.	TRBJ1-1	TRBV7-3	TRBD1	TGTGCCAGCAGCTTGGCGACAGGGTCTATGAACACTGAAGCTTTCTTT	CASSLATGSMNTEAFF
once	TRBJ2-7	TRBV11-3	.	TGTGCCAGCAGCTGGGGAGACTACGAGCAGTACTTC	CASSWGDYEQYF
.	TRBJ2-7	TRBV10-1	.	TGCGCCAGCAGCTCCGGGACCTCTCTCGACGAGCAGTACTTC	CASSSGTSLDEQYF
.	TRBJ2-3	TRBV5-1	.	TGCGCCAGCAGCGAGGGGGTTTACAAGGATACGCAGTATTTT	CASSEGVYKDTQYF
.	TRBJ2-1	TRBV6-6	.	TGTGCCACACGGCAGGGAGGAGACTACAATGAGCAGTTCTTC	CATRQGGDYNEQFF
.	TRBJ2-7	TRBV25-1	TRBD2	TGTGCCAGCAGCCGAGCGGGAGAGCTCTCCTACGAGCAGTACTTC	CASSRAGELSYEQYF
.	TRBJ2-2	TRBV11-2	.	TGTGCCAGCAGCTTAGGTCAACCGGGCTCCGGGGAGCTGTTTTTT	CASSLGQPGSGELFF
.	TRBJ2-3	TRBV15	TRBD2	TGTGCCACCAGCAGAGATTTGCGACTAGCGGGAGGGCCGGGAGATACGCAGTATTTT	CATSRDLRLAGGPGDTQYF
.	TRBJ1-2	TRBV7-2	.	TGTGCCAGCAGCTTAGGGGGCCCCTATGGCTACACCTTC	CASSLGGPYGYTF
.	TRBJ1-1	TRBV28	.	TGTGCCAGCAGTTTATCCCCAGGGCTTCTGGCTTTCTTT	CASSLSPGLLAFF
.	TRBJ2-7	TRBV11-2	.	TGTGCCAGCAGCTTAATGTGGGAAGCTAGCTCCTACGAGCAGTACTTC	CASSLMWEASSYEQYF
.	TRBJ1-5	TRBV5-6	.	TGTGCCAGCAGCTCAGGGTTATTATACCCCCAGCATTTT	CASSSGLLYPQHF
.	TRBJ1-5	TRBV18	.	TGTGCCAGCTCACCATTGGAGGCAGGGAGTCAGCCCCAGCATTTT	CASSPLEAGSQPQHF
.	TRBJ1-5	TRBV25-1	TRBD1	TGTGCCAGCAGTGAATACCGGGACAGGGGGCGGCAGCCCCAGCATTTT	CASSEYRDRGRQPQHF
.	TRBJ2-5	TRBV28	TRBD2	TGTGCCAGTCCCCCCACCTTTGGCGGGAGGGCCTGGGAGACCCAGTACTTC	CASPPTFGGRAWETQYF
.	TRBJ2-7	TRBV21-1	.	TGTGCCATTACCCCCACCGGGAGTAGCGACGAGCAGTACTTC	CAITPTGSSDEQYF
once	TRBJ1-3	TRBV21-1	.	TGTGCCAGGGGTGCTGGAAACACCATATATTTT	CARGAGNTIYF
.	TRBJ2-5	TRBV9	TRBD2	TGTGCCAGCAGCCCATACTTGGGACTAGCGGGAGTAGAGACCCAGTACTTC	CASSPYLGLAGVETQYF
.	TRBJ1-2	TRBV27	TRBD1	TGTGCCAGCAGACGGACAGGGACTAACTATGGCTACACCTTC	CASRRTGTNYGYTF
once	TRBJ2-4	TRBV28	.	TGTGCCAGCAGTTTCCCCGGACATTCGGGACCCGTAGCCAAAAACATTCAGTACTTC	CASSFPGHSGPVAKNIQYF
once	TRBJ1-5	TRBV11-3	.	TGTGCCAGCAGCTCCCAGACAGGACATAGCAATCAGCCCCAGCATTTT	CASSSQTGHSNQPQHF
once	TRBJ2-5	TRBV5-6	.	TGTGCCAGCAGCTTGAGGCTTGGAGGATGGGAGACCCAGTACTTC	CASSLRLGGWETQYF
once	TRBJ2-7	TRBV5-1	.	TGCGCCAGCAGCAAAGGACTGTCCGACTCCTACGAGCAGTACTTC	CASSKGLSDSYEQYF
.	TRBJ2-5	TRBV19	TRBD2	TGTGCCAGTAGTTTACTAGCGGGAGAGTTCCAAGAGACCCAGTACTTC	CASSLLAGEFQETQYF
.	TRBJ1-1	TRBV9	.	TGTGCCAGCAGCGTAATCGGACAGACGAACACTGAAGCTTTCTTT	CASSVIGQTNTEAFF
.	TRBJ1-5	TRBV4-3	.	TGCGCCAGCAGCCAAGGGGGTGCTCAGCCCCAGCATTTT	CASSQGGAQPQHF
.	TRBJ2-5	TRBV10-1	TRBD1	TGCGCCAGCAGTAAGGACAGGGGGCAAGAGACCCAGTACTTC	CASSKDRGQETQYF
.	TRBJ2-5	TRBV7-3	TRBD2	TGTGCCAGCAGCTTCCAGCGGGGGTCCCAAGAGACCCAGTACTTC	CASSFQRGSQETQYF
.	TRBJ2-5	TRBV7-6	.	TGTGCCAGCAGCTTATCGAGGGGCCAAGAGACCCAGTACTTC	CASSLSRGQETQYF
once	TRBJ2-2	TRBV12-5	.	TGTGCTAGTGGTTTAATACCGAACACCGGGGAGCTGTTTTTT	CASGLIPNTGELFF
.	TRBJ2-1	TRBV6-5	TRBD2	TGTGCCAGTACTAGCGGGAGTTACAATGAGCAGTTCTTC	CASTSGSYNEQFF
.	TRBJ2-2	TRBV2	TRBD2	TGTGCCAGCAATAGCGGGAGGTCCACCGGGGAGCTGTTTTTT	CASNSGRSTGELFF
.	TRBJ1-1	TRBV5-8	.	TGTGCCAGCAGCTTGGCCAGGTCGAACACTGAAGCTTTCTTT	CASSLARSNTEAFF
.	TRBJ1-2	TRBV28	.	TGTGCCAGCAGATCAATCAGGGAGTTCGTTGAGTATGGCTACACCTTC	CASRSIREFVEYGYTF
.	TRBJ1-1	TRBV7-8	.	TGTGCCAGCAGACCAAGGACAGAAAACACTGAAGCTTTCTTT	CASRPRTENTEAFF
.	TRBJ2-7	TRBV27	.	TGTGCCAGCAGTTTATCCCACGACGGCCACGAGCAGTACTTC	CASSLSHDGHEQYF
.	TRBJ1-2	TRBV6-1	TRBD1	TGTGCCAGCAGTATTGAGGCAGGGGGCTATGGCTACACCTTC	CASSIEAGGYGYTF
.	TRBJ2-1	TRBV2	TRBD1	TGTGCCAGCAGTGAGGACAGGGGGCTCTGGAATGAGCAGTTCTTC	CASSEDRGLWNEQFF
once	TRBJ2-5	TRBV5-7	TRBD2	TGTGCCAGCAGCTTGATCCGGGGGGGGTCGGAGACCCAGTACTTC	CASSLIRGGSETQYF